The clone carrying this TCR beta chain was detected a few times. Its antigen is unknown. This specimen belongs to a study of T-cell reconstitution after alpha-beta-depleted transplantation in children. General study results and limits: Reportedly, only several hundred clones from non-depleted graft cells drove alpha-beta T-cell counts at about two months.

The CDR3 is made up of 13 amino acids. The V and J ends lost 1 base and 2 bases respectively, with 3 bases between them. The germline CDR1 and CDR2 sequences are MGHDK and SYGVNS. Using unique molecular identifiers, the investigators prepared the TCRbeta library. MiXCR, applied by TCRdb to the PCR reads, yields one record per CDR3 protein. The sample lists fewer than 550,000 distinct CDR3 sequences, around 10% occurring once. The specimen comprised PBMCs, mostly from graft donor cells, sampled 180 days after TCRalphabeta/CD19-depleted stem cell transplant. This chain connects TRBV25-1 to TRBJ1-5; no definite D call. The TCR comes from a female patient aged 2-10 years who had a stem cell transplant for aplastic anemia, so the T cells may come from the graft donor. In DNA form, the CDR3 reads TGTGCCAGCAGTGAATCCGGCAATCAGCCCCAGCATTTT. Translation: CASSESGNQPQHF.